One and the same sample provided the 29 T cell receptor beta chains below, sequenced in a study of blood T cell repertoires in COVID-19. Clones were read by immunoSEQ multiplex PCR, and TCRdb kept only the in-frame ones, dropping some. This sample has 250,000 to 300,000 clones, with around 90% found just once. The sample comprised peripheral blood. Every receptor here comes from a woman aged 45-59 years who had recovered from COVID-19.

J is TRBJ1-2 and V is TRBV10-3, with a tentative D call TRBD1 (5 bases). The CDR3 contains 15 residues. Looked up from germline, CDR1 is ENHRY and CDR2 is SYGVKD. V lost 6 bases and J 8 bases, leaving 22 bases between the germline ends. CDR3 sequence (DNA): TGTGCCATCAGAGTTAGTAATTCCAGGGCGGGGGGCTACACCTTC. It codes for CAIRVSNSRAGGYTF.

This clone was counted a few times. The chain uses TRBV3-1 (or the pseudogene TRBV3-2) and TRBJ1-5, with D possibly being TRBD1 (6 bases). The V gene's germline CDR1 is LGHDT and CDR2 YNNKEL (reference sequence). Trimming pared 5 bases from V and 7 bases from J, leaving 9 bases between. The length of the CDR3 is 12 residues. CDR3 DNA sequence: TGTGCCAGCAGCAATAGGGGGCAGCCCCAGCATTTT. Its protein is CASSNRGQPQHF.

This chain connects TRBV7-9 to TRBJ2-3; D possibly corresponds to TRBD1 (6 bases). From germline, CDR1 is SEHNR and CDR2 FQNEAQ (reference sequence). Trimming removed 6 bases at V and 0 bases at J, with 13 bases between. This CDR3 is 15 amino acids long. CDR3 DNA sequence: TGTGCCAGCAGACCCACAGGGATAAGCACAGATACGCAGTATTTT. Protein: CASRPTGISTDTQYF.

CDR3: CASSLGGPANYGYTF. The CDR3 DNA reads as TGTGCCAGCAGTTTGGGCGGGCCGGCTAACTATGGCTACACCTTC. The chain has TRBV28 and TRBJ1-2; no clear D. The CDR3 contains 15 residues. Germline lookup yields CDR1 MDHEN and CDR2 SYDVKM. Trimming removed 3 bases at V and 0 bases at J, with 11 bases between.

The chain couples TRBV19 to TRBJ2-2; TRBD1 aligns across 7 bases. V gave up 6 bases and J gave up 6 bases; unmatched junction bases: 1. Germline V gene sequence: CDR1 LNHDA, CDR2 SQIVND (reference sequence). The CDR3 consists of 12 residues. CDR3 sequence: CASSQGAGELFF. As DNA, the CDR3 is TGTGCCAGTAGCCAGGGGGCCGGGGAGCTGTTTTTT.

The rearrangement joins TRBV19 to TRBJ1-6; 10 bases line up with TRBD1. Germline V CDR1 and CDR2: LNHDA, SQIVND (reference sequence). This CDR3 is built from 13 residues. Losses at the gene ends were 8 bases for V and 10 bases for J; bases not matched to a gene: 5. The DNA for the CDR3 is TGTGCCAGTTGGGACAGGGGAGGATCACCCCTCCACTTT. It is translated as CASWDRGGSPLHF.

The CDR3 here is CASSLDQGRFQPQHF. The CDR3 bases are TGTGCCAGCAGCTTGGATCAGGGGAGATTCCAGCCCCAGCATTTT. The V gene is TRBV5-5, the J gene TRBJ1-5, with TRBD1 as a possible D gene (6 bases). From germline, CDR1 is SGHKS and CDR2 YYEKEE (reference sequence). V lost 0 bases, J lost 7 bases, and 14 bases lay in between. This CDR3 has 15 residues.

This chain links TRBV7-2 with TRBJ1-3, with D hard to call. Per the germline V gene, CDR1 is SGHTA and CDR2 is FQGNSA. The V end was cut by 1 base, the J end by 4 bases, with 11 bases between. The CDR3 has 15 amino acids. CDR3 residues: CASSLVAGGGNTIYF. In nucleotides, the CDR3 is TGTGCCAGCAGCTTAGTTGCAGGAGGAGGAAACACCATATATTTT.

The chain carries TRBV5-4 and TRBJ2-4; 8 bases match TRBD1. The CDR3 extends over 15 amino acids. V lost 0 bases to trimming and J lost 6 bases; unmatched junction nucleotides: 5. Germline CDR1 is SGHNT and CDR2 is YYREEE (reference sequence). The CDR3 DNA reads TGTGCCAGCAGCTTGGCGCAGGGGGCAGGAAACATTCAGTACTTC. Amino acids: CASSLAQGAGNIQYF.

V gene TRBV19 combines with J gene TRBJ2-7; no firm D call. Germline loops: CDR1 LNHDA, CDR2 SQIVND (reference sequence). This CDR3 region has 11 residues. Trimming took off 3 bases at V and 4 bases at J, with 4 bases between the two ends. CDR3: CASSIGYEQYF. The CDR3 region has the DNA TGTGCCAGTAGTATCGGGTACGAGCAGTACTTC. The whole variable domain, remainder taken from reference TRBV19 and TRBJ2-7, is DGGITQSPKYLFRKEGQNVTLSCEQNLNHDAMYWYRQDPGQGLRLIYYSQIVNDFQKGDIAEGYSVSREKKESFPLTVTSAQKNPTAFYLCASSIGYEQYFGPGTRLTVT.

The V call is TRBV7-9, the J call TRBJ2-7; TRBD1 agrees at 7 bases. V dropped 5 bases and J dropped 3; count of bases not matched to a gene: 4. This CDR3 spans 13 amino acids. Germline V lookup: CDR1 SEHNR, CDR2 FQNEAQ (reference sequence). CDR3 in amino acids: CASSPNRGYEQYF. The CDR3 nucleotides read TGTGCCAGCAGCCCGAACAGGGGCTACGAGCAGTACTTC.

The genes are TRBV19 and TRBJ2-3; TRBD2 aligns across 9 bases. This CDR3 is 16 amino acids long. The germline CDR1 and CDR2 sequences are LNHDA and SQIVND (reference sequence). J lost 1 base, V lost 3 bases, and 5 bases had no gene match. CDR3: CASSIEGGRGTDTQYF. The CDR3 bases are TGTGCCAGTAGTATTGAGGGCGGGAGGGGCACAGATACGCAGTATTTT.

This rearrangement joins TRBV7-8 to TRBJ2-7; possible D gene TRBD2, 7 bases. The V and J ends lost 8 bases and 0 bases respectively, with 14 bases between them. CDR1 and CDR2 from the germline V gene are SGHVS and FQNEAQ. CDR3 length: 14 amino acids. The CDR3 spells CASGKGGASYEQYF. CDR3 DNA sequence: TGTGCCAGCGGGAAGGGGGGGGCCTCCTACGAGCAGTACTTC.

V and J are TRBV7-2 and TRBJ1-4; 8 positions agree with TRBD1. Germline loops: CDR1 SGHTA, CDR2 FQGNSA. The V and J ends lost 4 bases and 1 base, in that order; junction bases with no gene match: 2. The CDR3 runs to 15 residues. For the CDR3, the DNA is TGTGCCAGCAGCTCCGGACAGGGAACTAATGAAAAACTGTTTTTT. Translated: CASSSGQGTNEKLFF.

This clone is a singleton in its sample. This sequence joins TRBV6-5 and TRBJ1-2, with a possible D match to TRBD1 (5 bases). CDR3 length: 15 amino acids. In germline, CDR1 is MNHEY, CDR2 SVGAGI. The V gene lost 5 bases and the J gene lost 8 bases, with 21 bases spanning the gap. CDR3 amino acids: CASSSRVGEVFGYTF. For the CDR3, the DNA is TGTGCCAGCAGTAGTCGTGTAGGGGAGGTCTTCGGCTACACCTTC.

The table lists this clone with a few counts. The CDR3 here is CAISESTGIGNEQFF. The CDR3 DNA sequence: TGTGCCATCAGTGAGTCGACAGGGATCGGGAATGAGCAGTTCTTC. This rearrangement joins TRBV10-3 to TRBJ2-1; TRBD1 matches at 7 bases. The CDR3 sequence is 15 residues long. Trimming took 0 bases from V and 7 from J; bases not matched to a gene: 6. Germline lookup yields CDR1 ENHRY and CDR2 SYGVKD.

The J gene is TRBJ1-1, the V gene TRBV7-8; weak D call: TRBD1 (5 bases). Germline values: CDR1 SGHVS, CDR2 FQNEAQ. The CDR3 is 15 amino acids. V lost 8 bases and J lost 1, with 17 bases in between. This CDR3 is CASDPLGQPNTEAFF. The CDR3 nucleotides read TGTGCCAGCGACCCCCTGGGGCAGCCGAACACTGAAGCTTTCTTT.

V gene TRBV2 combines with J gene TRBJ2-2; TRBD2 matches at 8 bases. The V gene end was trimmed by 6 bases and the J gene end by 4 bases; junction bases not matched to a gene: 13. Germline V gives CDR1 SNHLY, CDR2 FYNNEI. The CDR3 is made up of 17 amino acids. The chain's CDR3 is CASRTSASVPSTGELFF. The CDR3, as DNA: TGTGCCAGCAGGACTAGCGCCTCGGTCCCTTCCACCGGGGAGCTGTTTTTT.

This clone showed up just once. The chain employs TRBV19 and TRBJ2-5; the D gene is possibly TRBD2 (5 bases). The CDR3 is 14 amino acids. Germline assignment: CDR1 LNHDA and CDR2 SQIVND (reference sequence). V dropped 3 bases and J dropped 4 bases, with 12 bases sitting between them. The chain's CDR3 is CASSIGLALETQYF. The CDR3, as DNA: TGTGCCAGTAGTATCGGGCTAGCCTTAGAGACCCAGTACTTC. Full variable domain (rest looked up from reference TRBV19 and TRBJ2-5): DGGITQSPKYLFRKEGQNVTLSCEQNLNHDAMYWYRQDPGQGLRLIYYSQIVNDFQKGDIAEGYSVSREKKESFPLTVTSAQKNPTAFYLCASSIGLALETQYFGPGTRLLVL.

This sequence joins TRBV7-9 and TRBJ1-2; 10 nucleotides agree with TRBD1. J was trimmed by 4 bases and V by 0 bases; bases with no gene match: 2. Per the germline V gene, CDR1 is SEHNR and CDR2 is FQNEAQ (reference sequence). This CDR3 is built from 15 residues. In DNA form, the CDR3 reads TGTGCCAGCAGCTTAGCGACAGGGGGCGGCTATGGCTACACCTTC. It is translated as CASSLATGGGYGYTF.

The V and J genes are TRBV14 and TRBJ2-3; D is perhaps TRBD2 (6 bases). Trimming cost V 1 base and J 0 bases, with 17 bases left between them. The CDR3 covers 18 residues. Germline-derived CDR1 and CDR2 are SGHDN and FVKESK. DNA for the CDR3: TGTGCCAGCAGCCAAGTTACTTGGAAGGGACTTAGCACAGATACGCAGTATTTT. It yields the protein CASSQVTWKGLSTDTQYF.

The V call is TRBV29-1, the J call TRBJ2-7; TRBD2 aligns across 10 bases. Per germline, CDR1 SQVTM and CDR2 ANQGSEA. The CDR3 extends over 12 amino acids. V was pared by 4 bases and J by 5 bases, with 2 bases of the junction left unmatched. As DNA, the CDR3 is TGCAGCGTTGGGCTAGCGGGGGACGAGCAGTACTTC. It is translated as CSVGLAGDEQYF.

The chain uses TRBV2 and TRBJ2-3; D gene uncertain. The germline V gene has CDR1 SNHLY and CDR2 FYNNEI. This CDR3 contains 13 residues. Trimming left V 3 bases short and J 4 bases short, with 8 bases between. CDR3 amino acids: CASSDKTADTQYF. The CDR3 DNA reads as TGTGCCAGCAGTGATAAAACTGCAGATACGCAGTATTTT.

The chain employs TRBV7-2 and TRBJ2-1; possibly TRBD2 for D (6 bases). CDR3 length: 13 residues. Trimming left V 6 bases short and J 5 bases short, with 11 bases between. CDR1 SGHTA and CDR2 FQGNSA come from the germline V gene. CDR3 bases: TGTGCCAGCAGATCGGGACTTCACAATGAGCAGTTCTTC. Its translation: CASRSGLHNEQFF.

V usage is TRBV27 and J usage is TRBJ2-2, with 10 positions matching TRBD2. Germline assignment: CDR1 MNHEY and CDR2 SMNVEV (reference sequence). The length of the CDR3 is 16 residues. The V and J ends lost 6 bases and 6 bases, in that order; junction bases with no gene match: 10. CDR3: CASRPKGLAYPGELFF. CDR3 nucleotide sequence: TGTGCCAGCAGACCCAAGGGACTAGCGTATCCCGGGGAGCTGTTTTTT.

As regards this clone: The identical CDR3 is also encoded by other nucleotide sequences in the sample. The chain couples TRBV7-3 to TRBJ1-1, with a weak D call TRBD1 (5 bases). The germline V gene encodes CDR1 SGHTA and CDR2 FQGTGA. V was cut by 0 bases and J by 1 base, with 6 bases left in between. The CDR3 loop spans 14 amino acids. The CDR3 DNA sequence: TGTGCCAGCAGCTTAACAGGGGCGAACACTGAAGCTTTCTTT. Amino acid sequence: CASSLTGANTEAFF.

The chain employs TRBV19 and TRBJ1-1, with 10 bases fitting TRBD1. This CDR3 is built from 15 residues. V was clipped by 5 bases and J by 1 base; unmatched bases: 4. Per germline, CDR1 LNHDA and CDR2 SQIVND (reference sequence). CDR3 in DNA: TGTGCCAGTAGTGGGGACAGGGGAGGGAACACTGAAGCTTTCTTT. This sequence encodes CASSGDRGGNTEAFF. Full variable domain (remainder filled in from reference TRBV19 and TRBJ1-1): DGGITQSPKYLFRKEGQNVTLSCEQNLNHDAMYWYRQDPGQGLRLIYYSQIVNDFQKGDIAEGYSVSREKKESFPLTVTSAQKNPTAFYLCASSGDRGGNTEAFFGQGTRLTVV.

J is TRBJ1-2 and V is TRBV7-2; a weak D match, TRBD1 (5 bases). V was cut by 1 base and J by 3 bases, with 18 bases left in between. This CDR3 spans 17 amino acids. Germline values: CDR1 SGHTA, CDR2 FQGNSA. Here the CDR3 DNA reads TGTGCCAGCAGCTTAGGGGTAGATCCGACGGGGGACTATGGCTACACCTTC. It yields the protein CASSLGVDPTGDYGYTF.

The gene calls are TRBV7-8 and TRBJ1-5; D is uncertain. Germline loops: CDR1 SGHVS, CDR2 FQNEAQ. With 2 bases removed from V and 3 bases from J, the gap between germline ends came to 20 bases. This CDR3 is built from 18 residues. The CDR3 protein is CASSLKMETTKDNQPQHF. The CDR3 DNA follows: TGTGCCAGCAGCTTAAAAATGGAGACTACAAAAGACAATCAGCCCCAGCATTTT. Full variable domain (rest looked up from reference TRBV7-8 and TRBJ1-5): GAGVSQSPRYKVAKRGQDVALRCDPISGHVSLFWYQQALGQGPEFLTYFQNEAQLDKSGLPSDRFFAERPEGSVSTLKIQRTQQEDSAVYLCASSLKMETTKDNQPQHFGDGTRLSIL.